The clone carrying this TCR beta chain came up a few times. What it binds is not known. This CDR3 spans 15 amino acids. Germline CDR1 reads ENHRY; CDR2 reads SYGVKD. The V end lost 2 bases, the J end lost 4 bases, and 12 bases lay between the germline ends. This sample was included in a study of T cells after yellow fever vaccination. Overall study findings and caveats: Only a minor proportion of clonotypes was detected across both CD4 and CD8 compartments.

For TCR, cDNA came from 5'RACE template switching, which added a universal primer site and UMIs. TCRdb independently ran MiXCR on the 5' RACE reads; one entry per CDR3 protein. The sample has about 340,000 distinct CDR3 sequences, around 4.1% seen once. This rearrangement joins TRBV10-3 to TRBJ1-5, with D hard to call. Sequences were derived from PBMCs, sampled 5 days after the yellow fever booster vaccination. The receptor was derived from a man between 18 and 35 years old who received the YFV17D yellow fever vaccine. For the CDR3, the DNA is TGTGCCATCAGTGAGGGAGGGAATCGAAATCAGCCCCAGCATTTT. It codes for CAISEGGNRNQPQHF.